The 20 T cell receptor beta chains listed next were all sequenced from one sample in a study of blood T cell repertoires in COVID-19. Only in-frame clones appear in the TCRdb table, and some are missing; sequencing was by immunoSEQ multiplex PCR. In the table there are 45,000 to 60,000 clones, more than 80% of which are singletons. The sequencing sample was made of peripheral blood. The receptors were gathered from a human donor in a cohort sampled during active COVID-19.

V and J are TRBV21-1 and TRBJ2-3; the table gives TRBD2 as D, unverified against the DNA. TRBV21-1 is designated a pseudogene. The CDR3 is made up of 15 amino acids. CDR3: CASSKAWAAGDTQYF. The CDR3 bases are TGTGCCAGCAGCAAAGCATGGGCAGCGGGAGATACGCAGTATTTT.

The chain is built from TRBV19 and TRBJ1-2, with unresolved D. The CDR3 runs 13 residues. Trimming stripped 8 bases from V and 7 bases from J, with 17 bases between. Germline values: CDR1 LNHDA, CDR2 SQIVND (reference sequence). The CDR3 region is CASHEAGSRGYTF. The DNA for the CDR3 is TGTGCCAGTCATGAGGCGGGGAGCCGTGGCTACACCTTC.

This clone has a single count. The J gene is TRBJ1-5, the V gene TRBV19; TRBD1 might be the D (6 bases). The CDR3 spans 17 residues. The germline V and J ends were trimmed by 4 bases and 1 base, with 17 bases remaining between them. CDR1 and CDR2 from the germline V gene are LNHDA and SQIVND (reference sequence). DNA for the CDR3: TGTGCCAGTAGTACCCACGGGGGGGCGAAGAGCAATCAGCCCCAGCATTTT. Protein product: CASSTHGGAKSNQPQHF.

Turning to this clone: This sample also contains other DNA sequences that code for the same CDR3. The V call is TRBV5-1, the J call TRBJ2-3; D may be TRBD1 (6 bases). Germline lookup yields CDR1 SGHRS and CDR2 YFSETQ. The V end was cut by 2 bases, the J end by 5 bases, with 9 bases between. The CDR3 sequence is 13 residues long. The CDR3, as DNA: TGCGCCAGCAGCTTTCCAGGGGAAGATACGCAGTATTTT. Its protein product is CASSFPGEDTQYF.

J is TRBJ2-3 and V is TRBV25-1, with TRBD2 identical over 7 bases. The V segment lost 2 bases and the J segment 3 bases; nucleotides outside the gene matches: 11. CDR1 is MGHDK and CDR2 is SYGVNS in the germline V gene. CDR3 size: 17 residues. The CDR3 sequence: CASSEPIRGSQTDTQYF. In nucleotides, the CDR3 is TGTGCCAGCAGTGAACCTATACGCGGGAGTCAGACAGATACGCAGTATTTT.

A few counts support this clone. The chain is built from TRBV30 and TRBJ1-1, with D perhaps matching TRBD1 (6 bases). This CDR3 comprises 14 residues. The germline V gene encodes CDR1 GTSNPN and CDR2 SVGIG (reference sequence). Trimming shortened V by 2 bases and J by 3 bases, and 13 bases separated the two germline ends. The CDR3 region is CAWSLSRGHTEAFF. DNA for the CDR3: TGTGCCTGGAGTCTTTCGCGGGGGCACACTGAAGCTTTCTTT.

This chain connects TRBV5-8 to TRBJ1-4; possibly TRBD1 for D (5 bases). The V and J ends lost 3 bases and 8 bases respectively, with 8 bases between them. The V gene's germline CDR1 is SGHTS and CDR2 YDEGEE. This CDR3 is built from 12 residues. Here the CDR3 reads CASSWGAEKLFF. Here the CDR3 DNA reads TGTGCCAGCAGCTGGGGCGCGGAAAAACTGTTTTTT.

The rearrangement joins TRBV29-1 to TRBJ1-2; D is ambiguous. Germline V gives CDR1 SQVTM, CDR2 ANQGSEA. CDR3 length equals 13 residues. Trimming removed 7 bases from V and 4 bases from J, with 16 bases in between. In DNA, the CDR3 is TGCAGCGCCACGGTGACGGCGGGCTATGGCTACACCTTC. Translated, it gives CSATVTAGYGYTF.

This clone is a singleton in its sample. CDR3 DNA sequence: TGTGCCAGCAGCTTAAGCCGAATACAGACCGACGAGCAGTACTTC. Encoded protein: CASSLSRIQTDEQYF. The rearrangement links TRBV7-9 to TRBJ2-7; no firm D call. The germline gives CDR1 SEHNR, CDR2 FQNEAQ (reference sequence). V was shortened by 2 bases and J by 5 bases, with 16 bases between the two germline ends. This CDR3 is built from 15 residues. The whole variable domain, filled in from reference TRBV7-9 and TRBJ2-7, reads DTGVSQNPRHKITKRGQNVTFRCDPISEHNRLYWYRQTLGQGPEFLTYFQNEAQLEKSRLLSDRFSAERPKGSFSTLEIQRTEQGDSAMYLCASSLSRIQTDEQYFGPGTRLTVT.

The genes are TRBV4-1 and TRBJ2-1; possible D gene TRBD2, 6 bases. Trimming pared 0 bases from V and 8 bases from J, leaving 14 bases between. This CDR3 is built from 15 residues. CDR1 is MGHRA and CDR2 is YSYEKL in the germline V gene. CDR3 amino acids: CASSQDGLASDEQFF. The CDR3 DNA follows: TGCGCCAGCAGCCAAGATGGTCTAGCGTCGGATGAGCAGTTCTTC.

This sequence joins TRBV11-1 and TRBJ2-2, with a weak D call TRBD1 (5 bases). The germline V gene encodes CDR1 SGHAT and CDR2 FQDESV (reference sequence). V lost 4 bases to trimming and J lost 1 base, with 13 bases between them. The CDR3 is 16 amino acids. The DNA for the CDR3 is TGTGCCAGCAGCTCTTGGTGGCAGGGGAACACCGGGGAGCTGTTTTTT. Translated: CASSSWWQGNTGELFF.

This chain joins TRBV5-8 and TRBJ1-1; D gene uncertain. CDR1 SGHTS and CDR2 YDEGEE come from the germline V gene. The CDR3 runs to 11 residues. The V and J ends lost 4 bases and 8 bases respectively, with 9 bases between them. CDR3: CASSLRIEAFF. CDR3 nucleotides: TGTGCCAGCAGCCTCAGAATCGAAGCTTTCTTT.

The sample holds one count of this clone. The CDR3 reads CASSPGQGSNSNQPQHF. In DNA form, the CDR3 reads TGTGCCAGCTCACCCGGACAGGGAAGCAATAGCAATCAGCCCCAGCATTTT. The chain carries TRBV18 and TRBJ1-5; 8 nucleotides agree with TRBD1. Germline loops: CDR1 KGHSH, CDR2 LQKENI. The CDR3 extends over 17 amino acids. Unmatched junction bases numbered 7, after V lost 3 bases and J lost 0 bases.

This clone has a single count. This chain links TRBV6-5 with TRBJ1-2; D may be TRBD1 (5 bases). The CDR3 spans 14 residues. V dropped 6 bases and J dropped 8 bases, with 19 bases sitting between them. The V gene's germline CDR1 is MNHEY and CDR2 SVGAGI. The CDR3 DNA is TGTGCCAGCAGACCCCCGGACGGGAGGGGAGGCTACACCTTC. Translating it yields CASRPPDGRGGYTF.

CDR3 protein: CATSEGLWGGGNTIYF. The DNA for the CDR3 is TGTGCCACCAGTGAGGGACTGTGGGGCGGTGGAAACACCATATATTTT. V usage is TRBV24-1 and J usage is TRBJ1-3, with D possibly being TRBD1 (5 bases). The CDR3 contains 16 residues. V was cut by 4 bases and J by 3 bases, with 15 bases left in between. Germline CDR1 and CDR2: KGHDR and SFDVKD.

This chain uses TRBV20-1 with TRBJ2-5; the D gene is possibly TRBD2 (6 bases). The germline V gene encodes CDR1 DFQATT and CDR2 SNEGSKA (reference sequence). This CDR3 has 14 residues. V gave up 6 bases and J gave up 5 bases, with 19 bases separating them. DNA for the CDR3: TGCAGTGCGAGTAGGCCTAGCGATGTTGAGACCCAGTACTTC. Protein sequence: CSASRPSDVETQYF.

The chain is built from TRBV9 and TRBJ1-4; 9 nucleotides line up with TRBD1. The J segment lost 6 bases and the V segment lost 0 bases, leaving 6 bases of the junction unmatched. Germline CDR1 reads SGDLS; CDR2 reads YYNGEE. CDR3 length: 16 residues. The DNA for the CDR3 is TGTGCCAGCAGCGTAGGGAATTGGGACAGGGATGAAAAACTGTTTTTT. Its translation is CASSVGNWDRDEKLFF.

The table lists this clone with a count of one. The genes are TRBV18 and TRBJ2-5; 7 bases map to TRBD1. The CDR3 spans 13 residues. Germline trimming cut 5 bases from V and 1 base from J; bases unmatched to any gene: 1. Germline values: CDR1 KGHSH, CDR2 LQKENI. The CDR3 reads CASSRDSQETQYF. In nucleotides, the CDR3 is TGTGCCAGCTCAAGGGACAGCCAAGAGACCCAGTACTTC.

This clone was seen only once. This rearrangement joins TRBV7-2 to TRBJ1-2, with 8 bases that match TRBD1. In germline, CDR1 is SGHTA, CDR2 FQGNSA. V was clipped by 5 bases and J by 7 bases; unmatched bases: 3. The CDR3 loop spans 12 amino acids. For the CDR3, the DNA is TGTGCCAGCAGCCTGGACAGGGCTGGCTACACCTTC. Its protein is CASSLDRAGYTF. Filled out from reference TRBV7-2 and TRBJ1-2, the complete variable domain reads GAGVSQSPSNKVTEKGKDVELRCDPISGHTALYWYRQSLGQGLEFLIYFQGNSAPDKSGLPSDRFSAERTGGSVSTLTIQRTQQEDSAVYLCASSLDRAGYTFGSGTRLTVV.

The rearrangement uses TRBV9 and TRBJ1-3, with D maybe TRBD1 (5 bases). The germline CDR1 and CDR2 sequences are SGDLS and YYNGEE. The V gene lost 1 base and the J gene lost 2 bases, with 10 bases spanning the gap. The CDR3 is 15 residues long. The CDR3 DNA reads as TGTGCCAGCAGCGTACGGGGGGATACTGGAAACACCATATATTTT. As protein: CASSVRGDTGNTIYF. The complete variable domain, with remaining parts taken from reference TRBV9 and TRBJ1-3, reads DSGVTQTPKHLITATGQRVTLRCSPRSGDLSVYWYQQSLDQGLQFLIQYYNGEERAKGNILERFSAQQFPDLHSELNLSSLELGDSALYFCASSVRGDTGNTIYFGEGSWLTVV.